The clone carrying this TCR beta chain was seen once. The antigen is unknown. The CDR3 runs 14 residues. The junction had 12 bases not matched to a gene; V was cut back by 9 bases and J by 6 bases. The germline gives CDR1 SGHRS, CDR2 YFSETQ. Autoimmune disease history or systemic immunosuppression led to patients being barred. The data derive from a study of OX40 agonist ivuxolimab in advanced cancers. The study, taken as a whole, reports: There were, on average, more expanded clones in CD8+ T cells than in CD4+. Clonal expansion was seen in CD4+ and CD8+ blood T cells by week 6 at 0.1 to 3.0 mg/kg.

Using immunoSEQ multiplex PCR, the repertoire was profiled, and TCRdb retains in-frame clones only, with some absent. The table lists about 88,000 clones, approximately 89% of them singletons. Sequenced material: CD4+ or CD8+ T cells sorted from blood, taken in a trial of the OX40 agonist ivuxolimab. This sequence was found in an adult with an advanced solid tumor such as melanoma, head and neck, liver or kidney cancer. The rearrangement uses TRBV5-1 and TRBJ2-3, with 8 bases aligning to TRBD1. CDR3 sequence reads: CATKTGVAGDTQYF. CDR3 coding DNA: TGCGCCACCAAGACAGGGGTGGCGGGTGATACGCAGTATTTT.